This T cell receptor beta chain was obtained from a study of T cells in women clearing cervical HPV infection. Study in general: Cases were women with histologically confirmed HPV16-related CIN3 or worse, including a couple of invasive cancers. Study outcomes and limitations: Controls had more TRBV6-7 (approximately 0.15%) than cases (about 0.11%).

CDR3 size: 13 residues. After removal of 0 bases from V and 4 bases from J, the junction contained 0 bases not matched to a gene. CDR1 and CDR2 (germline): SGHRS, YFSETQ. On this clone: Its antigen is currently unknown. The read terminates 3 residues ahead of where the CDR3 ends, so the germline J gene completes it.

The assay was immunoSEQ multiplex PCR, and TCRdb's table has in-frame clones only and misses some. The listing contains roughly 30,000 clones. All participants had a single incident cervical HPV16 infection, and prevalent HPV16 infections were excluded. The chain carries TRBV5-1 and TRBJ2-5; 7 bases are shared with TRBD1. This receptor was identified in a woman between 18 and 69 years old with a cervical HPV16 infection that either progressed to CIN3+ or cleared (not recorded which). The sample comprised blood buffy coat. CDR3 sequence: CASSLGQGETQYF. The covered CDR3 bases are TGCGCCAGCAGCTTGGGACAGGGAGAGACC.